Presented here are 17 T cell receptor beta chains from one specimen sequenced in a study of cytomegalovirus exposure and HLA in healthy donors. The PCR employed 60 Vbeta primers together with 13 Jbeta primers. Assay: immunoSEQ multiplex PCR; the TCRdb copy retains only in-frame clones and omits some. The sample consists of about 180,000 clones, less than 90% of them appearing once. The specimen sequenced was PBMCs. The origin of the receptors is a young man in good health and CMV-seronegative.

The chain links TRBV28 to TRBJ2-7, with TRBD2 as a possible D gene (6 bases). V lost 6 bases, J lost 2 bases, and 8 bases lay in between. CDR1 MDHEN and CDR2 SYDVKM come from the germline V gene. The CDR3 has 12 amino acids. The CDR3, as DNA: TGTGCCAGCAGGTGGGGGGCCTACGAGCAGTACTTC. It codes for CASRWGAYEQYF.

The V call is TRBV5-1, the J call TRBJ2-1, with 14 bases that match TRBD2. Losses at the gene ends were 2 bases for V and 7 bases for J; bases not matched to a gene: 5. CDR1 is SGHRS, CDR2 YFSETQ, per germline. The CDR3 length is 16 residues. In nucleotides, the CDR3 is TGCGCCAGCAGCTTCGGACTAGCGGGAGGTAGGAATGAGCAGTTCTTC. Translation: CASSFGLAGGRNEQFF.

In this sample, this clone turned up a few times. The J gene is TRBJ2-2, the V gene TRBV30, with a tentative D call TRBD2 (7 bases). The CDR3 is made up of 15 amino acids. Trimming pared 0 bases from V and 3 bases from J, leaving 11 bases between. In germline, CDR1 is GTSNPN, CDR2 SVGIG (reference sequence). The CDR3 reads CAWSVGGRDTGELFF. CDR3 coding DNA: TGTGCCTGGAGTGTGGGGGGGCGGGACACCGGGGAGCTGTTTTTT.

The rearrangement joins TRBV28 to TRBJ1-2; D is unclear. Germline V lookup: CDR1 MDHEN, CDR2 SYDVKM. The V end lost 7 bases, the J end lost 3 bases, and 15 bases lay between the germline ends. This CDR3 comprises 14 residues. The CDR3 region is CASIQTGRDYGYTF. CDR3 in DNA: TGTGCCAGCATCCAGACGGGTCGGGACTATGGCTACACCTTC.

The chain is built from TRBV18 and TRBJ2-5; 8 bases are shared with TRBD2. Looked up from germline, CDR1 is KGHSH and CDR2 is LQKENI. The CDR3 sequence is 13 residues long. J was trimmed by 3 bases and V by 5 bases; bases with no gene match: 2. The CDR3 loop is CASSGTRKETQYF. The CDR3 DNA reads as TGTGCCAGCTCAGGGACTAGGAAAGAGACCCAGTACTTC.

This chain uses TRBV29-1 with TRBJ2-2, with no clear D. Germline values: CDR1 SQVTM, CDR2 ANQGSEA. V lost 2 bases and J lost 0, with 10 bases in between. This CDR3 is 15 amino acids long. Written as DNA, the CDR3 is TGCAGCGTTGAATGGGTAGACTCGAACACCGGGGAGCTGTTTTTT. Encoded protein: CSVEWVDSNTGELFF.

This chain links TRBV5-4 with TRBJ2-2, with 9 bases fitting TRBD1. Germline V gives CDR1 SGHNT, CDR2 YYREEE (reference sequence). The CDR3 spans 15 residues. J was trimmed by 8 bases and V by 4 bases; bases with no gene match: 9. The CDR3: CASSPPGQGSGELFF. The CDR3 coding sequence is TGTGCCAGCAGCCCCCCTGGACAGGGGTCAGGGGAGCTGTTTTTT.

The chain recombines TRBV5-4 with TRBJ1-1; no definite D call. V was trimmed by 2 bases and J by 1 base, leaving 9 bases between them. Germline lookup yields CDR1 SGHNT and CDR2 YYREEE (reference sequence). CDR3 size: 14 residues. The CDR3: CASSFSNRNTEAFF. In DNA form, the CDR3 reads TGTGCCAGCAGCTTCTCTAACAGGAACACTGAAGCTTTCTTT.

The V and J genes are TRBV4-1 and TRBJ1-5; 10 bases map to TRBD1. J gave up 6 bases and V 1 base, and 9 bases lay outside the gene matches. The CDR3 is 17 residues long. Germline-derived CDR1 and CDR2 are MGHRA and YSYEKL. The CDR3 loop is CASSQVGRDRGVQPQHF. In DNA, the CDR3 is TGCGCCAGCAGCCAAGTGGGCCGGGACAGGGGCGTTCAGCCCCAGCATTTT.

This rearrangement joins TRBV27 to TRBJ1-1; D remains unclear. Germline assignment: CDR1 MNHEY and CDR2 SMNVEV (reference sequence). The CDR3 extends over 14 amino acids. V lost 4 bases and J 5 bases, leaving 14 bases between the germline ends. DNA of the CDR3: TGTGCCAGCAGTTCGCCGTGGGGAGGAACTGAAGCTTTCTTT. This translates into CASSSPWGGTEAFF.

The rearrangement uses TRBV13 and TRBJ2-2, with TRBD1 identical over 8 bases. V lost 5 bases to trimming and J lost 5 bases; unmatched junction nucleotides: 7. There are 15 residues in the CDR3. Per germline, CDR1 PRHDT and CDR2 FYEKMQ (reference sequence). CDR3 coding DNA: TGTGCCAGCAGCCGATCAGGGGGCGGGACCGGGGAGCTGTTTTTT. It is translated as CASSRSGGGTGELFF.

As DNA, the CDR3 is TGTGCCAGCAGCTCCCGGGGTAGCGGAGCGAACACCGGGGAGCTGTTTTTT. Encoded protein: CASSSRGSGANTGELFF. The chain links TRBV11-1 to TRBJ2-2; D perhaps matches TRBD2 (6 bases). The CDR3 loop spans 17 amino acids. The ends were cut back, 4 bases at V and 0 bases at J, with 15 bases in the middle. The V gene's germline CDR1 is SGHAT and CDR2 FQDESV (reference sequence).

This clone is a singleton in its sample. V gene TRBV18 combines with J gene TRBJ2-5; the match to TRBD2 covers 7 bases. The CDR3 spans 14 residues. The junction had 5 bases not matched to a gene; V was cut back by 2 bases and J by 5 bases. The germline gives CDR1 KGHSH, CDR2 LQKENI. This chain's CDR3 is CASSPAGVGETQYF. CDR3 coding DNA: TGTGCCAGCTCACCAGCGGGAGTAGGGGAGACCCAGTACTTC.

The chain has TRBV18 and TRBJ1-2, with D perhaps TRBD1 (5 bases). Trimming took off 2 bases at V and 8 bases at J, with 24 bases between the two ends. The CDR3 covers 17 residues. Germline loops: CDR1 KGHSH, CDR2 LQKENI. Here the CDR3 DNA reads TGTGCCAGCTCACCAAACGACCCGACAGTAGAGGGAGGCGGCTACACCTTC. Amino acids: CASSPNDPTVEGGGYTF. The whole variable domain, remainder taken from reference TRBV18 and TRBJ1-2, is NAGVMQNPRHLVRRRGQEARLRCSPMKGHSHVYWYRQLPEEGLKFMVYLQKENIIDESGMPKERFSAEFPKEGPSILRIQQVVRGDSAAYFCASSPNDPTVEGGGYTFGSGTRLTVV.

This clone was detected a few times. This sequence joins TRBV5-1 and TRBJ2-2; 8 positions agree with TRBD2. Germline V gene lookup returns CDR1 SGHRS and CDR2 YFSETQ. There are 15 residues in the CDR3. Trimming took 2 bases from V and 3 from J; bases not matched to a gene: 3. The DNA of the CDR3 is TGCGCCAGCAGCTTTACCGGGAGGGACACCGGGGAGCTGTTTTTT. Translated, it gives CASSFTGRDTGELFF.

The CDR3 sequence is CASSVTNPLSGANVLTF. Here the CDR3 DNA reads TGTGCCAGCAGTGTGACAAATCCCCTCTCTGGGGCCAACGTCCTGACTTTC. The genes are TRBV2 and TRBJ2-6, with unresolved D. V lost 4 bases to trimming and J lost 0 bases, with 13 bases between them. The CDR3 has 17 residues. Germline loops: CDR1 SNHLY, CDR2 FYNNEI.

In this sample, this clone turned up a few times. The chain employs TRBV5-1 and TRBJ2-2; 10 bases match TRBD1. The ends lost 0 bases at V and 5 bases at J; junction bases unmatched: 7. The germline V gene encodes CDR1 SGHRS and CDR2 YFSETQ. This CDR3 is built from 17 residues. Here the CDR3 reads CASSLDRDRGRTGELFF. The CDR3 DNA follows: TGCGCCAGCAGCTTGGACCGGGACAGGGGAAGGACCGGGGAGCTGTTTTTT.